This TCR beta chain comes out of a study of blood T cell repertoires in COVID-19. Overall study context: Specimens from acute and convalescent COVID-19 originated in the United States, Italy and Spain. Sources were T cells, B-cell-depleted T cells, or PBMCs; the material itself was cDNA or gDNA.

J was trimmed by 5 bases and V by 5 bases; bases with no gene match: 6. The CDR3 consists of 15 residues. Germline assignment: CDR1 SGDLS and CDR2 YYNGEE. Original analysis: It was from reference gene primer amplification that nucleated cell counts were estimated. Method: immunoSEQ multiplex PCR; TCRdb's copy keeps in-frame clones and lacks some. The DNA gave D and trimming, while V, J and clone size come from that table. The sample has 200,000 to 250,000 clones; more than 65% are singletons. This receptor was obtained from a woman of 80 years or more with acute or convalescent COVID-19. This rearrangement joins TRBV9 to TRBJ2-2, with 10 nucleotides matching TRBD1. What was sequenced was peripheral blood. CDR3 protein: CASSLGTGETGELFF. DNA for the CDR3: TGTGCCAGCAGTTTAGGGACAGGGGAGACCGGGGAGCTGTTTTTT.